The source of this T cell receptor (beta chain) is a study of T cell clonotyping in hematopoietic cell transplantation. Findings and limits, study-wide: Recipient TCR diversity dropped after transplant; expanded clonotypes rose from day 30 to 180. CD4 and CD8 repertoire contributions could not be separated without sorting.

About this clone: Its antigen remains unknown.

The protocol was immunoSEQ multiplex PCR, while the TCRdb copy is restricted to in-frame clones and leaves out a portion. Here the sample spans roughly 13,000 clones, over 70% being singletons. The V gene end was trimmed by 4 bases and the J gene end by 2 bases; junction bases not matched to a gene: 7. The CDR3 length is 15 residues. Germline values: CDR1 SEHNR, CDR2 FQNEAQ (reference sequence). Time point reported: recipient sample about 28 days before transplant, after cytoreduction. Recipients were bled about 28 days pretransplant and at posttransplant days 30, 100, 180. The TCR sequence derives from a man between 60 and 70 years old with acute myeloid leukemia. Some clones in this sample may be carry-over from other donors' samples. The chain carries TRBV7-9 and TRBJ2-5, with TRBD2 matching 7 bases. The sequencing here drew on peripheral blood mononuclear cells, taken before stem cell transplant. CDR3 DNA: TGTGCCAGCAGCTCACTAGCGACGACTCAAGAGACCCAGTACTTC. Translation gives CASSSLATTQETQYF.